This T cell receptor (beta chain) stems from a study of coeliac disease. Overall study results and limits: In active celiac disease, intraepithelial and lamina propria TRB and TRG repertoires were less clonal than controls.

There are 14 residues in the CDR3. The V segment lost 7 bases and the J segment 4 bases; nucleotides outside the gene matches: 5. The germline gives CDR1 SNHLY, CDR2 FYNNEI. About this clone: What it binds is not known.

Only in-frame clones appear in the TCRdb table, and some are missing; sequencing was by immunoSEQ multiplex PCR. This table has around 3,600 clones, around 70% appearing once. This TCR derives from a woman aged 55 to 70 with active celiac disease. Source material: intraepithelial lymphocytes from the gut. The V call is TRBV2, the J call TRBJ2-5; 11 nucleotides line up with TRBD2. CDR3 sequence: CASKEGLAGETQYF. CDR3 sequence (DNA): TGTGCCAGCAAGGAAGGACTAGCGGGAGAGACCCAGTACTTC.